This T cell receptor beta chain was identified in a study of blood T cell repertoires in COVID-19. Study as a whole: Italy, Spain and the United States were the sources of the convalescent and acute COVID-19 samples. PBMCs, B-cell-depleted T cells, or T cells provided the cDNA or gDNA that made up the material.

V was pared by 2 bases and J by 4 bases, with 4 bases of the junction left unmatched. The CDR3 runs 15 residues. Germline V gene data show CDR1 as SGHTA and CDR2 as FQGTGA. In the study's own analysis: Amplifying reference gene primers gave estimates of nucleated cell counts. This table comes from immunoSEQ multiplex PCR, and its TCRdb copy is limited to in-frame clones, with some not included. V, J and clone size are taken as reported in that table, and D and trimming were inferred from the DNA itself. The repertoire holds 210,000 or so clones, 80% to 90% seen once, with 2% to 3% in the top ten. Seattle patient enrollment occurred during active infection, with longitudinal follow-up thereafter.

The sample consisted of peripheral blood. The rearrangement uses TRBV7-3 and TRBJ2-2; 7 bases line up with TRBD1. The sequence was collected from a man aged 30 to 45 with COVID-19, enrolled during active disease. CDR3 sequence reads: CASSLQGGSTGELFF. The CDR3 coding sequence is TGTGCCAGCAGCTTACAAGGGGGCAGCACCGGGGAGCTGTTTTTT.